The clone carrying this T cell receptor (beta chain) was picked up a small number of times. The sample originates from a study of patients and donors after allogeneic stem cell transplantation. TCRdb called the RT-PCR reads again in MiXCR, with one record for every CDR3 protein. This repertoire shows about 76,000 distinct CDR3 sequences, 26% found once; its top ten account for about a quarter. The clonotype originates from a human donor who was either an allogeneic HSCT recipient or a stem cell or donor lymphocyte infusion donor (not recorded which). It is not recorded whose cells these are; they may come from a transplant donor. Sequences were obtained from blood, either unsorted or a sorted T cell fraction (not recorded which).

The CDR3 reads CASSFRGVGYTF. The CDR3 DNA sequence: TGTGCCAGCAGTTTCAGGGGGGTTGGCTACACCTTC. The V gene is TRBV12-3 or TRBV12-4, the J gene TRBJ1-2; 7 bases match TRBD1. V shed 3 bases, J shed 7 bases, and the junction held 2 bases outside the gene matches. CDR3 size: 12 residues.